Listed below are T cell receptor beta chains from one sample, sequenced in a study of blood T cells in healthy people across ages. One entry per CDR3 protein results from TCRdb running MiXCR on the 5' RACE reads. The sample shows roughly 1,700,000 distinct CDR3 sequences, under 30% of them seen only once. Sequencing input: blood. The receptors come from a woman in her twenties or thirties in good health. The CDR3 runs from the conserved cysteine through the conserved F or W. The D gene is left open where the match is weak. Clone size is stated in some rows and not others, as once, few, many or a class when expanded.

TRBD1,TRBV13,TRBJ1-6,-,TGTGCCAGCAGACACAGGGGGGCGTATAATTCACCCCTCCACTTT,CASRHRGAYNSPLHF
TRBD1,TRBV5-1,TRBJ1-1,-,TGCGCCAGCAGCAGTACGACAGGGGCTACGCTTGAAGCTTTCTTT,CASSSTTGATLEAFF
-,TRBV12-3/TRBV12-4,TRBJ2-5,many,TGTGCCAGCAGTTCGGGTCCGGGCGTCGGGACCCAGTACTTC,CASSSGPGVGTQYF
-,TRBV11-2,TRBJ2-5,many,TGTGCCAGCAGCCTCTTGGGGGGTGTGACCCAGTACTTC,CASSLLGGVTQYF
TRBD1,TRBV5-6,TRBJ2-3,few,TGTGCCAGCAGCTTGGTTCCGGGACAGGGGACAGATACGCAGTATTTT,CASSLVPGQGTDTQYF
TRBD2,TRBV28,TRBJ2-5,-,TGTGCCAGCAGTTCCAACCTTAGCGGGAGGGGGACCCAGTACTTC,CASSSNLSGRGTQYF
-,TRBV24-1,TRBJ1-1,-,TGTGCCACCAGGGATACGGTGAACACTGAAGCTTTCTTT,CATRDTVNTEAFF
-,TRBV12-3/TRBV12-4,TRBJ2-1,-,TGTGCCAGCAGTTTAGCGCCTCCCCGAGGCCTAAACAATGAGCAGTTCTTC,CASSLAPPRGLNNEQFF
TRBD2,TRBV5-6,TRBJ2-3,few,TGTGCCAGCAGCTTGGTAAGCGGGGGCGGCACAGATACGCAGTATTTT,CASSLVSGGGTDTQYF
-,TRBV29-1,TRBJ2-1,many,TGCAGCGTTGACAGCTACAATGAGCAGTTCTTC,CSVDSYNEQFF
TRBD1,TRBV20-1,TRBJ1-1,-,TGCAGTGCTAGACCGACAGGGGCGGTGAACACTGAAGCTTTCTTT,CSARPTGAVNTEAFF